This T cell receptor beta chain was sequenced for a study of Tregs in tolerant kidney transplant recipients. V dropped 6 bases and J dropped 3; count of bases not matched to a gene: 2. CDR1 is SQVTM, CDR2 ANQGSEA, per germline. CDR3 length equals 12 residues. A remark on this clone: Within the sample, other DNA sequences also encode this same CDR3.

Data came from immunoSEQ multiplex PCR; TCRdb stores just in-frame clones and leaves some out. The sample consists of over 50,000 clones, about 86% of them appearing once. Unstimulated Tregs (CD4+CD25+CD127-) and CD4+CD25- non-Tregs were sorted from PBMCs. This sequence originates from a human donor in good health. Sequenced: CD4+ T cells from blood. This chain uses TRBV29-1 with TRBJ1-1, with TRBD1 identical over 9 bases. The CDR3 region has the DNA TGCAGCGTGCGGACAGGGGACACTGAAGCTTTCTTT. Amino acid sequence: CSVRTGDTEAFF.